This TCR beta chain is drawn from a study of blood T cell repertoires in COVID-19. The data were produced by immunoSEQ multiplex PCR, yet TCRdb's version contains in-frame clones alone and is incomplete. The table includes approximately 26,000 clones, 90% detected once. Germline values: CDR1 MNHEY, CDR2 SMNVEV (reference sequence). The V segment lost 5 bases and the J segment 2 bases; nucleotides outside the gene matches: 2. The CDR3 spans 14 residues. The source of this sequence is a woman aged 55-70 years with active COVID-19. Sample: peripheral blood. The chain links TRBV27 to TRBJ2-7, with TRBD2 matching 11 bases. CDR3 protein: CASSATSGAYEQYF. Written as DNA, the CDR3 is TGTGCCAGCAGTGCGACTAGCGGGGCCTACGAGCAGTACTTC.